The entry below gives a single TCR beta chain sequence along with its context. As yet, its antigen is unknown. The source of the sample is a study of cytomegalovirus exposure and HLA in healthy donors. General study points: Most TCR sequences were rare, but some public TCRs occurred in many donors. A list of approximately 150 TCR beta chains associated with cytomegalovirus was given.

Data came from immunoSEQ multiplex PCR; TCRdb stores just in-frame clones and leaves some out. The table lists 150,000 or so clones, roughly 89% of them singletons, with 1.2% in the top ten. The CDR3 consists of 12 residues. V was trimmed by 5 bases and J by 0 bases, leaving 4 bases between them. Germline V gene data show CDR1 as KGHSH and CDR2 as LQKENI. J is TRBJ1-1 and V is TRBV18; no reliable D call. The origin of this receptor is a woman younger than 35 in good health and CMV-seronegative. Sequencing used PBMCs. Here the CDR3 reads CASSTVNTEAFF. DNA for the CDR3: TGTGCCAGCTCAACAGTGAACACTGAAGCTTTCTTT.